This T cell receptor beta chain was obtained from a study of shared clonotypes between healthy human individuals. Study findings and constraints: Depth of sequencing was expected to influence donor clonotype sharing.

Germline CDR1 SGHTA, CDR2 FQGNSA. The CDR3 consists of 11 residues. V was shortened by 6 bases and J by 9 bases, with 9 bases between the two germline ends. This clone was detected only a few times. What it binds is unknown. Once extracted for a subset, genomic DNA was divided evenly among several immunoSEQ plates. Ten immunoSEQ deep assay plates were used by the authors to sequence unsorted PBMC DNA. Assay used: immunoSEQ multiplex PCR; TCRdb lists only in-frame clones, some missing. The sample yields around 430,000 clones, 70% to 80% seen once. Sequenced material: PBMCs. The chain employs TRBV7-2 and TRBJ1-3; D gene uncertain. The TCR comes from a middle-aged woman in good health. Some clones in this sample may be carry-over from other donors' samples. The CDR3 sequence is CASRGDITIYF. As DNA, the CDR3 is TGTGCCAGCAGGGGTGATATCACCATATATTTT.